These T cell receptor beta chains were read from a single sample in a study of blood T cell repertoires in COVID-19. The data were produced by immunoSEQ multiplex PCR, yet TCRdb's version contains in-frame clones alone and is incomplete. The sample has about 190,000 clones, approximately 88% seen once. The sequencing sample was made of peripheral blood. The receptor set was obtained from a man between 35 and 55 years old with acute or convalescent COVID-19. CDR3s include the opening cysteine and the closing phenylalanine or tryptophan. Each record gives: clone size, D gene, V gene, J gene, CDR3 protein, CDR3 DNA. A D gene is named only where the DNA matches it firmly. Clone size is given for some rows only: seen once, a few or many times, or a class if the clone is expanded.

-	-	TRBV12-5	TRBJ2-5	CASGLSGYVETQYF	TGTGCTAGTGGTTTGTCAGGGTATGTGGAGACCCAGTACTTC
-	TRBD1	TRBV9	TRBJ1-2	CASSVVGTGLYGYTF	TGTGCCAGCAGCGTGGTGGGGACAGGTCTCTATGGCTACACCTTC
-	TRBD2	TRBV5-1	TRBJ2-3	CASSGWTSGGPDDTQYF	TGCGCCAGCAGCGGATGGACTAGCGGGGGGCCCGATGATACGCAGTATTTT
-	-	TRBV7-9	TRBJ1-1	CASSLNFQEQAFF	TGTGCCAGCAGCTTAAATTTCCAGGAACAAGCTTTCTTT
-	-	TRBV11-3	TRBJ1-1	CASSLKGGNTEAFF	TGTGCCAGCAGCTTAAAAGGCGGGAACACTGAAGCTTTCTTT
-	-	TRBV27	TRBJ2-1	CASSLSDGGVEQFF	TGTGCCAGCAGTTTATCGGATGGAGGGGTTGAGCAGTTCTTC
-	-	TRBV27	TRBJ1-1	CASGLWGGTEAFF	TGTGCCAGCGGTCTTTGGGGGGGCACTGAAGCTTTCTTT
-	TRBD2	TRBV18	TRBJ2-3	CASSPLGLAGGPPTSTDTQYF	TGTGCCAGCTCACCCCTAGGACTAGCGGGGGGACCCCCGACGAGCACAGATACGCAGTATTTT
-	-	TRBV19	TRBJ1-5	CASSQGPEGQPQHF	TGTGCCAGTAGTCAGGGACCGGAGGGTCAGCCCCAGCATTTT
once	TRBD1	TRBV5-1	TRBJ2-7	CASSLRGQGAREQYF	TGCGCCAGCAGCTTGCGAGGACAGGGAGCTAGGGAGCAGTACTTC
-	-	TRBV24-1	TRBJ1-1	CATSDVGGASEAFF	TGTGCCACCAGTGATGTAGGGGGGGCCTCTGAAGCTTTCTTT
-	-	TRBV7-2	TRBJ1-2	CASSLNWGSNGYTF	TGTGCCAGCAGCTTAAATTGGGGCTCTAATGGCTACACCTTC
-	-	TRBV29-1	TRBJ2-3	CSVEGESSTDTQYF	TGCAGCGTTGAAGGTGAGAGCAGCACAGATACGCAGTATTTT
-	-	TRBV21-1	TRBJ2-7	CASGQTGVNEQYF	TGTGCCAGCGGTCAGACAGGGGTCAACGAGCAGTACTTC
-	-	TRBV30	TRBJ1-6	CAWSPTLDSPLHF	TGTGCCTGGAGTCCTACTTTGGATTCACCCCTCCACTTT
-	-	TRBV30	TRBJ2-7	CAWRIDARMQGAEQYF	TGTGCCTGGAGGATAGATGCGCGGATGCAGGGTGCCGAGCAGTACTTC
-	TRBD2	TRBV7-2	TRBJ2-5	CASSFVGGAGGETQYF	TGTGCCAGCAGCTTCGTCGGGGGGGCCGGAGGAGAGACCCAGTACTTC
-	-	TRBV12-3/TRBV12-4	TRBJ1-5	CASSLREQPQHF	TGTGCCAGCAGTTTAAGAGAGCAGCCCCAGCATTTT
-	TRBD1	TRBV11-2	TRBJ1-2	CASSPWTGRNYGYTF	TGTGCCAGCAGCCCCTGGACAGGGCGGAACTATGGCTACACCTTC
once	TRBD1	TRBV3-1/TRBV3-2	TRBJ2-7	CASSRRQQGSYEQYF	TGTGCCAGCAGCCGGCGACAACAGGGGTCCTACGAGCAGTACTTC
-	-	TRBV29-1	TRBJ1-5	CSVARDTNQPQHF	TGCAGCGTTGCACGGGACACCAATCAGCCCCAGCATTTT
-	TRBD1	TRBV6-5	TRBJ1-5	CASSQTGGERPQHF	TGTGCCAGCAGCCAGACAGGGGGTGAACGGCCCCAGCATTTT
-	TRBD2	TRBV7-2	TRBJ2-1	CASSSVAGGLNEQFF	TGTGCCAGCAGCTCCGTAGCGGGGGGTCTCAATGAGCAGTTCTTC
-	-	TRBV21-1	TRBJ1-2	CASTRFDYGYTF	TGTGCCAGCACCAGATTCGACTATGGCTACACCTTC
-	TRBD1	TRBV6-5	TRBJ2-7	CASSRTGVSYEQYF	TGTGCCAGCAGCCGGACAGGGGTCTCCTACGAGCAGTACTTC
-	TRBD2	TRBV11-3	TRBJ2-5	CASSLGPLSGGSQETQYF	TGTGCCAGCAGCTTAGGGCCCCTCAGCGGGGGGTCCCAAGAGACCCAGTACTTC
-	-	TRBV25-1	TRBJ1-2	CASSESRYGYTF	TGTGCCAGCAGTGAATCACGGTATGGCTACACCTTC